The present TCR beta chain was sequenced within a study of T cell repertoires in cytomegalovirus infection. Study context: Both recently identified HLA-C-restricted and well-studied HLA-B-restricted CMV epitopes were used in the study. Indicated by public TCR beta signatures were CMV infection and matching HLA type.

This clonotype was counted at least ten times. The antigen remains undetermined. TCRdb called the reads again in MiXCR, with one record for every CDR3 protein. The sample includes approximately 990,000 distinct CDR3 sequences, roughly 30% seen only once; the top ten take over 12%. Broader study findings: Carriers of CMV plus the relevant HLA were identified by cumulative public TCR beta family frequency. The ex vivo response showed dominance by HLA-C-restricted CMV-specific TCR beta clonotypes.

The sequencing used cultured CD8+ T cells from PBMCs, collected from culture after CMV antigen stimulation. The receptor comes from a human donor in good health (CMV status not recorded). Some clones in this sample may be carry-over from other donors' samples.

In DNA form, the CDR3 reads TGTGCCAGCAGTCTAAGACTAGCGGGAGACAATGAGCAGTTCTTC. Protein sequence: CASSLRLAGDNEQFF. The chain carries TRBV7-3 and TRBJ2-1, with 12 bases identical to TRBD2. J was trimmed by 5 bases and V by 6 bases; bases with no gene match: 5. The CDR3 sequence is 15 residues long. Per the germline V gene, CDR1 is SGHTA and CDR2 is FQGTGA.